Each of the 25 T cell receptor beta chains below was sequenced from the same sample in a study of blood T cell repertoires in COVID-19. Method: immunoSEQ multiplex PCR; TCRdb's copy keeps in-frame clones and lacks some. The table lists approximately 390,000 clones, approximately 85% of them singletons, with roughly 1.9% in the top ten. The specimen sequenced was PBMCs or T cells enriched from blood (not recorded which). The receptor set was obtained from a woman aged 35 to 49 with acute COVID-19.

The chain uses TRBV19 and TRBJ2-1; a weak D match, TRBD1 (5 bases). Germline V gene lookup returns CDR1 LNHDA and CDR2 SQIVND (reference sequence). Trimming removed 3 bases from V and 1 base from J, with 13 bases in between. CDR3 length equals 16 residues. In DNA, the CDR3 is TGTGCCAGTAGTATGACCACAGGAATGTCCTACAATGAGCAGTTCTTC. Translated, it gives CASSMTTGMSYNEQFF.

The V and J genes are TRBV15 and TRBJ2-3, with 9 bases that match TRBD1. Germline V CDR1 and CDR2: LNHNV, YYDKDF (reference sequence). J gave up 5 bases and V 2 bases, and 8 bases lay outside the gene matches. The CDR3 runs 16 residues. Written as DNA, the CDR3 is TGTGCCACCAGCAGAAGCCTACAGGGGGCGCGAGATACGCAGTATTTT. As protein: CATSRSLQGARDTQYF.

Turning to this clone: The same CDR3 can be traced to other DNA sequences in this sample. CDR3 region: CASSPGQGETEAFF. The DNA of the CDR3 is TGTGCCAGCTCACCAGGCCAGGGGGAGACTGAAGCTTTCTTT. The chain uses TRBV18 and TRBJ1-1; 7 bases agree with TRBD1. CDR1 and CDR2 (germline): KGHSH, LQKENI. J was trimmed by 5 bases and V by 2 bases; bases with no gene match: 5. This CDR3 region has 14 residues.

As concerns this clone: The sample has other DNA sequences that encode this CDR3 too. The chain couples TRBV5-1 to TRBJ1-1; D unclear. Trimming removed 5 bases at V and 0 bases at J, with 8 bases between. Per the germline V gene, CDR1 is SGHRS and CDR2 is YFSETQ. The CDR3 has 13 residues. In nucleotides, the CDR3 is TGCGCCAGCAGGGGTGGGCTGAACACTGAAGCTTTCTTT. The encoded protein is CASRGGLNTEAFF.

The chain employs TRBV7-8 and TRBJ1-2; D gene uncertain. This CDR3 has 13 residues. Germline CDR1 reads SGHVS; CDR2 reads FQNEAQ. V was clipped by 1 base and J by 5 bases, with 8 bases between them. The CDR3 DNA follows: TGTGCCAGCAGCTTAGGTGGCGGTTATGGCTACACCTTC. Its protein product is CASSLGGGYGYTF. The complete variable domain, with remaining parts taken from reference TRBV7-8 and TRBJ1-2, reads GAGVSQSPRYKVAKRGQDVALRCDPISGHVSLFWYQQALGQGPEFLTYFQNEAQLDKSGLPSDRFFAERPEGSVSTLKIQRTQQEDSAVYLCASSLGGGYGYTFGSGTRLTVV.

This sequence joins TRBV2 and TRBJ1-1; 8 nucleotides match TRBD1. This CDR3 comprises 16 residues. J gave up 6 bases and V 2 bases, and 11 bases lay outside the gene matches. From germline, CDR1 is SNHLY and CDR2 FYNNEI. CDR3 sequence reads: CASSELQGASSSEAFF. Here the CDR3 DNA reads TGTGCCAGCAGTGAACTTCAGGGGGCCTCCTCTTCTGAAGCTTTCTTT.

This rearrangement joins TRBV12-3 or TRBV12-4 to TRBJ1-2; D not certain. The CDR3 is 12 residues long. The V and J ends lost 1 base and 5 bases respectively, with 5 bases between them. Written as DNA, the CDR3 is TGTGCCAGCAGTTTAGGGACTTATGGCTACACCTTC. It translates to CASSLGTYGYTF.

This clone was seen just once. The chain links TRBV7-2 to TRBJ2-3; TRBD2 aligns across 8 bases. The germline gives CDR1 SGHTA, CDR2 FQGNSA. The CDR3 loop spans 14 amino acids. V was clipped by 6 bases and J by 3 bases; unmatched bases: 5. CDR3 loop: CASSYSGGTDTQYF. CDR3 nucleotides: TGTGCCAGCAGTTACTCGGGGGGGACAGATACGCAGTATTTT.

The chain recombines TRBV30 with TRBJ1-5; 9 bases match TRBD1. The CDR3 length is 14 residues. V shed 3 bases and J 5 bases; nucleotides not matched to a gene: 5. Germline V CDR1 and CDR2: GTSNPN, SVGIG (reference sequence). CDR3 sequence (DNA): TGTGCCTGGAGCCACCGGGACAGGGATCAGCCCCAGCATTTT. Translated, it gives CAWSHRDRDQPQHF.

This chain connects TRBV18 to TRBJ2-3; 7 positions agree with TRBD2. Germline values: CDR1 KGHSH, CDR2 LQKENI. V gave up 4 bases and J gave up 6 bases; unmatched junction bases: 13. The CDR3 runs to 16 residues. The CDR3 coding sequence is TGTGCCAGCTCACGAGACGGGGGGTCCAAACGCGATACGCAGTATTTT. Translating it yields CASSRDGGSKRDTQYF.

The V call is TRBV4-1, the J call TRBJ1-1, with TRBD1 as a possible D gene (5 bases). V lost 4 bases, J lost 1 base, and 13 bases lay in between. This CDR3 has 15 residues. Germline V CDR1 and CDR2: MGHRA, YSYEKL. This chain's CDR3 is CASSPHRGGNTEAFF. The CDR3 bases are TGCGCCAGCAGCCCCCATCGGGGGGGGAACACTGAAGCTTTCTTT.

This clone was picked up one time. This sequence joins TRBV5-8 and TRBJ2-1; 8 bases line up with TRBD1. V gave up 4 bases and J gave up 4 bases; unmatched junction bases: 10. In germline, CDR1 is SGHTS, CDR2 YDEGEE. The CDR3 runs 16 residues. CDR3 DNA: TGTGCCAGCAGCAAGCGCGCCGGGACAGGATACAATGAGCAGTTCTTC. Translating it yields CASSKRAGTGYNEQFF.

This chain links TRBV30 with TRBJ2-3, with D possibly TRBD2 on 5 matching bases. From germline, CDR1 is GTSNPN and CDR2 SVGIG (reference sequence). The CDR3 length is 13 residues. CDR3 amino acids: CASLWRSTDTQYF. In nucleotides, the CDR3 is TGTGCTTCGTTGTGGAGGTCCACAGATACGCAGTATTTT.

This clone was recorded only once. The V and J genes are TRBV7-6 and TRBJ2-2; D is uncertain. CDR1 and CDR2 from the germline V gene are SGHVS and FNYEAQ. V lost 1 base and J 1 base, leaving 7 bases between the germline ends. The length of the CDR3 is 15 residues. CDR3 loop: CASSLGQVNTGELFF. The CDR3 region has the DNA TGTGCCAGCAGCTTAGGTCAGGTGAACACCGGGGAGCTGTTTTTT.

The chain uses TRBV12-5 and TRBJ2-2; weak D call: TRBD2 (6 bases). The germline gives CDR1 LGHNT, CDR2 FRNRAP. Trimming left V 4 bases short and J 12 bases short, with 9 bases between. This CDR3 spans 11 amino acids. The DNA for the CDR3 is TGTGCTAGTGGTTCCCGGGGGAAGCTGTTTTTT. Translating gives CASGSRGKLFF.

The chain uses TRBV19 and TRBJ2-7, with 7 bases identical to TRBD1. J lost 4 bases, V lost 5 bases, and 8 bases had no gene match. The CDR3 sequence is 14 residues long. The germline CDR1 and CDR2 sequences are LNHDA and SQIVND (reference sequence). The CDR3 DNA is TGTGCCAGTAGTGAACAGGGGAGTGATTACGAGCAGTACTTC. This gives the protein CASSEQGSDYEQYF.

V is TRBV29-1 and J is TRBJ2-7; perhaps TRBD2 as D (6 bases). The CDR3 length is 12 residues. V lost 4 bases to trimming and J lost 3 bases, with 10 bases between them. Germline lookup yields CDR1 SQVTM and CDR2 ANQGSEA. CDR3 in DNA: TGCAGCGTTGGGGGGGACCTCTACGAGCAGTACTTC. This sequence encodes CSVGGDLYEQYF.

V and J are TRBV12-3 or TRBV12-4 and TRBJ1-6; tentatively, D is TRBD1 (5 bases). This CDR3 has 12 residues. V lost 2 bases, J lost 9 bases, and 5 bases lay in between. CDR3 residues: CASSLQGSPLHF. The CDR3 nucleotides are TGTGCCAGCAGTTTACAGGGTTCACCCCTCCACTTT.

The chain links TRBV27 to TRBJ2-7; 7 bases map to TRBD2. The junction had 4 bases not matched to a gene; V was cut back by 2 bases and J by 0 bases. CDR1 MNHEY and CDR2 SMNVEV come from the germline V gene (reference sequence). The CDR3 sequence is 15 residues long. CDR3 sequence: CASSLEGGNSYEQYF. CDR3 DNA: TGTGCCAGCAGTTTAGAGGGAGGGAACTCCTACGAGCAGTACTTC.

This clone was seen more than once but under ten times. The V call is TRBV30, the J call TRBJ2-3; 8 nucleotides match TRBD1. This CDR3 contains 15 residues. J gave up 5 bases and V 0 bases, and 7 bases lay outside the gene matches. Germline V gives CDR1 GTSNPN, CDR2 SVGIG (reference sequence). CDR3 sequence (DNA): TGTGCCTGGAGTGTAGCAGGGGGCATGCAAGATACGCAGTATTTT. Its protein product is CAWSVAGGMQDTQYF. The full variable domain, rest sourced from reference TRBV30 and TRBJ2-3, is SQTIHQWPATLVQPVGSPLSLECTVEGTSNPNLYWYRQAAGRGLQLLFYSVGIGQISSEVPQNLSASRPQDRQFILSSKKLLLSDSGFYLCAWSVAGGMQDTQYFGPGTRLTVL.

The chain links TRBV9 to TRBJ2-1; no clear D gene. The germline V and J ends were trimmed by 0 bases and 6 bases, with 7 bases remaining between them. Looked up from germline, CDR1 is SGDLS and CDR2 is YYNGEE. The CDR3 is 13 residues long. The CDR3 sequence is CASSVDLFNEQFF. CDR3 DNA sequence: TGTGCCAGCAGCGTAGATTTATTCAATGAGCAGTTCTTC.

The chain links TRBV7-8 to TRBJ1-5; 7 bases match TRBD1. Germline CDR1 is SGHVS and CDR2 is FQNEAQ. The V segment lost 5 bases and the J segment 2 bases; nucleotides outside the gene matches: 18. This CDR3 spans 19 amino acids. The CDR3: CASSHLVSIDRAGNQPQHF. The CDR3 region has the DNA TGTGCCAGCAGCCACCTCGTATCTATAGACAGGGCCGGCAATCAGCCCCAGCATTTT.

The chain links TRBV2 to TRBJ1-1; the D gene is possibly TRBD1 (5 bases). This CDR3 is built from 15 residues. Germline assignment: CDR1 SNHLY and CDR2 FYNNEI. The V and J ends lost 3 bases and 0 bases respectively, with 11 bases between them. This CDR3 is CASSETPGMNTEAFF. CDR3 DNA: TGTGCCAGCAGTGAGACCCCAGGGATGAACACTGAAGCTTTCTTT.

The rearrangement links TRBV10-1 to TRBJ1-5; 7 bases are a match to TRBD1. CDR1 and CDR2 (germline): WNHNN, SYGVQD (reference sequence). The CDR3 has 17 amino acids. The V gene end was trimmed by 7 bases and the J gene end by 0 bases; junction bases not matched to a gene: 12. This chain's CDR3 is CASNPGQTNSSNQPQHF. The CDR3 nucleotides are TGCGCCAGCAATCCGGGACAGACTAACTCTAGCAATCAGCCCCAGCATTTT.

This chain uses TRBV5-6 with TRBJ2-5; tentative D call: TRBD1 (6 bases). The CDR3 length is 15 residues. V dropped 3 bases and J dropped 1 base, with 13 bases sitting between them. Germline V CDR1 and CDR2: SGHDT, YYEEEE. CDR3 sequence reads: CASSSRQATQETQYF. CDR3 nucleotides: TGTGCCAGCAGCTCCCGACAGGCCACCCAAGAGACCCAGTACTTC.